The 16 T cell receptor beta chains listed next were all sequenced from one sample in a study of Graves' ophthalmopathy and Graves' hyperthyroidism. Transcripts of RNA were the source for amplifying TCR beta CDR3 regions. The workflow started with a first-round RT-PCR run with HTBI primers and then moved on to a second-round multiplex PCR. A single record per CDR3 protein comes from TCRdb applying MiXCR to the multiplex PCR reads. The sample includes 400,000 to 450,000 distinct CDR3 sequences, under 25% of them seen just once. Sequencing was performed on peripheral blood. These receptors came from a woman aged 18-29 years with stable Graves' hyperthyroidism.

This clonotype was detected only a few times. With a much larger clone just one base away, this may be a read error. Here the CDR3 omits its conserved ending phenylalanine or tryptophan, so a read error is the likely source. V and J are TRBV20-1 and TRBJ2-5; D perhaps matches TRBD2 (6 bases). V was shortened by 8 bases and J by 5 bases, with 18 bases between the two germline ends. CDR3 size: 13 residues. Germline V lookup: CDR1 DFQATT, CDR2 SNEGSKA (reference sequence). The CDR3 here is CSSTVGGLETQYL. For the CDR3, the DNA is TGCAGTTCTACGGTGGGAGGTTTGGAGACCCAGTACCTC.

This chain uses TRBV24-1 with TRBJ2-2; 7 bases are a match to TRBD1. V lost 4 bases, J lost 4 bases, and 11 bases stayed unmatched. This CDR3 is 17 amino acids long. CDR1 KGHDR and CDR2 SFDVKD come from the germline V gene. The CDR3 sequence: CATSDPESGGRTGELFF. CDR3 in DNA: TGTGCCACCAGTGACCCTGAATCAGGGGGACGCACCGGGGAGCTGTTTTTT.

This clonotype appeared many times. Here the CDR3 reads CASSLRSVGNYGYTF. In DNA, the CDR3 is TGTGCCAGCAGCCTAAGAAGCGTGGGGAACTATGGCTACACCTTC. The chain carries TRBV6-1 and TRBJ1-2; D uncertain. CDR1 is MNHNS and CDR2 is SASEGT in the germline V gene. The V and J ends lost 6 bases and 2 bases respectively, with 16 bases between them. This CDR3 has 15 amino acids.

This clonotype was recorded many times. This chain uses TRBV19 with TRBJ1-1; 7 bases align to TRBD1. Germline V gene sequence: CDR1 LNHDA, CDR2 SQIVND (reference sequence). Germline trimming cut 10 bases from V and 0 bases from J; bases unmatched to any gene: 5. The CDR3 length is 13 residues. The CDR3 region is CAIRDSLNTEAFF. CDR3 DNA sequence: TGTGCCATAAGGGACAGCTTGAACACTGAAGCTTTCTTT.

On this clonotype itself: This may stem from a read error, because a much larger clone lies one nucleotide away. The genes are TRBV4-1 and TRBJ2-7; the D gene is possibly TRBD2 (5 bases). V lost 1 base and J lost 3, with 10 bases in between. The CDR3 totals 14 residues. Looked up from germline, CDR1 is MGHRA and CDR2 is YSYEKL. CDR3 in amino acids: CASSQGLTSYEQYV. The DNA for the CDR3 is TGCGCCAGCAGCCAAGGTCTCACTAGCTACGAGCAGTACGTC.

This clonotype was observed at least ten times. The genes are TRBV29-1 and TRBJ2-5, with a weak D call TRBD1 (6 bases). Germline V lookup: CDR1 SQVTM, CDR2 ANQGSEA. The CDR3 sequence is 12 residues long. Trimming took 6 bases from V and 5 from J, leaving 13 bases between them. The CDR3 here is CSVNRAGETQYF. The DNA of the CDR3 is TGCAGCGTAAACAGGGCCGGGGAGACCCAGTACTTC.

This clonotype was detected ten times or more. The chain links TRBV7-8 to TRBJ2-7, with D possibly TRBD1 on 6 matching bases. Trimming removed 1 base from V and 1 base from J, with 11 bases in between. Germline V gene lookup returns CDR1 SGHVS and CDR2 FQNEAQ. The CDR3 runs to 15 residues. CDR3 protein: CASSLVQGMSYEQYF. The DNA of the CDR3 is TGTGCCAGCAGCTTAGTTCAGGGGATGTCCTACGAGCAGTACTTC.

This clonotype was picked up many times. V and J are TRBV12-3 or TRBV12-4 and TRBJ1-5; D remains unclear. Trimming took 3 bases from V and 6 from J, leaving 9 bases between them. The CDR3 covers 13 residues. CDR3 loop: CASSFGVGQPQHF. The CDR3 bases are TGTGCCAGCAGTTTTGGGGTGGGTCAGCCCCAGCATTTT.

The sample holds a few counts of this clonotype. This chain connects TRBV28 to TRBJ2-7; 10 bases map to TRBD1. Germline V gene lookup returns CDR1 MDHEN and CDR2 SYDVKM. The CDR3 covers 17 residues. V lost 5 bases, J lost 2 bases, and 12 bases stayed unmatched. CDR3 nucleotide sequence: TGTGCCAGCAGTGAACCGGGACAGGGGATTCGCACCTACGAGCAGTACTTC. This encodes CASSEPGQGIRTYEQYF.

This chain joins TRBV3-1 and TRBJ1-4, with D hard to call. This CDR3 region has 12 residues. The germline V gene encodes CDR1 LGHDT and CDR2 YNNKEL (reference sequence). Trimming stripped 1 base from V and 7 bases from J, with 4 bases between. The CDR3 sequence is CASSQGREKLFF. As DNA, the CDR3 is TGTGCCAGCAGCCAAGGGCGTGAAAAACTGTTTTTT. Full variable domain (missing parts from reference TRBV3-1 and TRBJ1-4): DTAVSQTPKYLVTQMGNDKSIKCEQNLGHDTMYWYKQDSKKFLKIMFSYNNKELIINETVPNRFSPKSPDKAHLNLHINSLELGDSAVYFCASSQGREKLFFGSGTQLSVL.

There are a few counts of this clonotype. The J gene is TRBJ1-1, the V gene TRBV11-2; TRBD1 might be the D (6 bases). Trimming shortened V by 5 bases and J by 1 base, and 14 bases separated the two germline ends. From germline, CDR1 is SGHAT and CDR2 FQNNGV. The CDR3 covers 15 residues. The CDR3 DNA follows: TGTGCCAGCAGCCTTAGGCCAGGGGCGAACACTGAAGCTTTCTTT. Its protein product is CASSLRPGANTEAFF.

This clonotype was detected many times. This chain joins TRBV11-2 and TRBJ2-7; 9 nucleotides match TRBD2. Germline lookup yields CDR1 SGHAT and CDR2 FQNNGV. Trimming cost V 4 bases and J 3 bases; bases outside gene matches: 10. The CDR3 is 16 residues long. Here the CDR3 reads CASSSISGGNGYEQYF. Here the CDR3 DNA reads TGTGCCAGCAGCTCGATTAGCGGGGGTAATGGCTACGAGCAGTACTTC.

The chain carries TRBV6-2 or TRBV6-3 and TRBJ1-2, with D hard to call. V dropped 5 bases and J dropped 11 bases, with 24 bases sitting between them. CDR1 MNHEY and CDR2 SVGEGT come from the germline V gene. This CDR3 is 15 amino acids long. CDR3 sequence reads: CASSDLGIAFGGYTF. CDR3 bases: TGTGCCAGCAGTGACCTAGGGATAGCTTTCGGTGGTTACACCTTC.

This clonotype was detected only a few times. V usage is TRBV3-1 and J usage is TRBJ2-2; the D gene is possibly TRBD1 (5 bases). The V gene's germline CDR1 is LGHDT and CDR2 YNNKEL (reference sequence). This CDR3 comprises 15 residues. The V end was cut by 0 bases, the J end by 5 bases, with 10 bases between. The CDR3 sequence is CASSQDPGWTGELFF. CDR3 DNA: TGTGCCAGCAGCCAAGACCCAGGGTGGACCGGGGAGCTGTTTTTT.

The V gene is TRBV5-1, the J gene TRBJ2-5; no reliable D call. V shed 2 bases and J shed 5 bases, with 19 bases lying between them. CDR1 and CDR2 (germline): SGHRS, YFSETQ. CDR3 length: 16 residues. CDR3: CASSLGWRMIGETQYF. CDR3 nucleotide sequence: TGCGCCAGCAGCTTAGGGTGGAGAATGATCGGGGAGACCCAGTACTTC.

Remarks on this clonotype: A single base separates this from a much larger clone, so it may be a read error. V gene TRBV7-9 combines with J gene TRBJ1-2; D gene ambiguous. Germline values: CDR1 SEHNR, CDR2 FQNEAQ (reference sequence). The CDR3 sequence is 11 residues long. CDR3 in DNA: TGTGCCAGCAGCTTAGCCCGCGGCTACAGCTTC. It translates to CASSLARGYSF.